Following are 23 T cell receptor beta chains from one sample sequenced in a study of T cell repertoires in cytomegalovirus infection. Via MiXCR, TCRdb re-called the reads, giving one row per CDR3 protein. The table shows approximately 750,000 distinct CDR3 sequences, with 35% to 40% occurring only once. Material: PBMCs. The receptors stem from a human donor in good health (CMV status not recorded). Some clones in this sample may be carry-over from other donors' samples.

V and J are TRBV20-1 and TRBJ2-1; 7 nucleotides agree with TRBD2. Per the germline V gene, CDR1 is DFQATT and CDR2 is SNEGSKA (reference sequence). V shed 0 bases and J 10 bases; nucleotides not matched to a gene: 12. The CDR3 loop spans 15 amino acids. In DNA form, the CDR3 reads TGCAGTGCTAGAGATCAGCGACTAGCCATGTGGGAGCAGTTCTTC. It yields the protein CSARDQRLAMWEQFF.

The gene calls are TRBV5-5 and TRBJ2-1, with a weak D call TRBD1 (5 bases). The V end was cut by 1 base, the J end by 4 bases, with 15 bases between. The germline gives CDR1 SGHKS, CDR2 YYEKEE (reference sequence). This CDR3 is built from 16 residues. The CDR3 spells CASSLLDSRTYNEQFF. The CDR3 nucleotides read TGTGCCAGCAGCTTGCTCGACAGCCGTACTTACAATGAGCAGTTCTTC.

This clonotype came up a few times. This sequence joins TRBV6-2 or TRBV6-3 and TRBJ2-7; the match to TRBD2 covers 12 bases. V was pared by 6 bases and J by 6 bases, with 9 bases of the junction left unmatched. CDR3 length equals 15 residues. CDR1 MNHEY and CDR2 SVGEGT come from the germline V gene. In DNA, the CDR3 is TGTGCCAGCAGGACTAGCGGGAGTTCGATGGGCGAGCAGTACTTC. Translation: CASRTSGSSMGEQYF.

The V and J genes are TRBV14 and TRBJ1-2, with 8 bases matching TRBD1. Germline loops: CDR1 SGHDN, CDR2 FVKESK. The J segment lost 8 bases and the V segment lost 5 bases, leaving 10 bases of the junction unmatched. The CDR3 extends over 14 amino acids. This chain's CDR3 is CASSWTGIDGGYTF. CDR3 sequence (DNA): TGTGCCAGCAGCTGGACAGGGATTGATGGAGGCTACACCTTC. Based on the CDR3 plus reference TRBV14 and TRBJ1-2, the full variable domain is EAGVTQFPSHSVIEKGQTVTLRCDPISGHDNLYWYRRVMGKEIKFLLHFVKESKQDESGMPNNRFLAERTGGTYSTLKVQPAELEDSGVYFCASSWTGIDGGYTFGSGTRLTVV.

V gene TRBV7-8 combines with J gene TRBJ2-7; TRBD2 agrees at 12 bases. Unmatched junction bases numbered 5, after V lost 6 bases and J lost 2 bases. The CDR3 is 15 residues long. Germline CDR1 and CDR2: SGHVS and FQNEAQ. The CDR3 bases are TGTGCCAGCAGACAGACTAGCGGGGGAACCTACGAGCAGTACTTC. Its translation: CASRQTSGGTYEQYF.

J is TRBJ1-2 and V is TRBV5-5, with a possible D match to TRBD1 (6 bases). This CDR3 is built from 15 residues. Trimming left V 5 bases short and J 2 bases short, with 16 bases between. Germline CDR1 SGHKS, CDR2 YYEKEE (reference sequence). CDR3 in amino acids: CASRREAGANYGYTF. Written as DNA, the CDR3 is TGTGCCAGCAGGCGGGAGGCAGGGGCCAACTATGGCTACACCTTC. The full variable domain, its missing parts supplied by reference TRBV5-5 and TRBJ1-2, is DAGVTQSPTHLIKTRGQQVTLRCSPISGHKSVSWYQQVLGQGPQFIFQYYEKEERGRGNFPDRFSARQFPNYSSELNVNALLLGDSALYLCASRREAGANYGYTFGSGTRLTVV.

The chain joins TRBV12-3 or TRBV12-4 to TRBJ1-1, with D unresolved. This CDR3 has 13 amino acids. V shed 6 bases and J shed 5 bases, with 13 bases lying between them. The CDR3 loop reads CASRALPGTEAFF. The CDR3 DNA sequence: TGTGCCAGCAGGGCGCTCCCGGGGACTGAAGCTTTCTTT.

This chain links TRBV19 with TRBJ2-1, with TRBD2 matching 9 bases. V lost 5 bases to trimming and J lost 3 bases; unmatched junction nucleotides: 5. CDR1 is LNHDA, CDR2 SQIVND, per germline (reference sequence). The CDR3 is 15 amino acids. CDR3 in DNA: TGTGCCAGTAGTGTTGGACTAGCGAACTACAATGAGCAGTTCTTC. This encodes CASSVGLANYNEQFF.

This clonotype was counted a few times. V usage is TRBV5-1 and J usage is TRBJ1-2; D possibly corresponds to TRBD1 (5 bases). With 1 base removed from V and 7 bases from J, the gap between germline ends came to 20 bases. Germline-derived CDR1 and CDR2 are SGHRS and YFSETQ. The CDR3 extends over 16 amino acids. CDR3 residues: CASSLPTLTEELGYTF. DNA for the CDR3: TGCGCCAGCAGCTTGCCGACATTGACAGAGGAGCTTGGCTACACCTTC. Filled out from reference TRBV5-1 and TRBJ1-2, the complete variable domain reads KAGVTQTPRYLIKTRGQQVTLSCSPISGHRSVSWYQQTPGQGLQFLFEYFSETQRNKGNFPGRFSGRQFSNSRSEMNVSTLELGDSALYLCASSLPTLTEELGYTFGSGTRLTVV.

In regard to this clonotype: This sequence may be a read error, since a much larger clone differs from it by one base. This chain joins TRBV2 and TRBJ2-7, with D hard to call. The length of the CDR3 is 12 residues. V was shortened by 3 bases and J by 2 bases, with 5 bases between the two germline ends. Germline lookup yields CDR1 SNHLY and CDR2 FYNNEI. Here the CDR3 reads CASSDKPYEQYF. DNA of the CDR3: TGTGCCAGCAGTGACAAGCCCTACGAGCAGTACTTC. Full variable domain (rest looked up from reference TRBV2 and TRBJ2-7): EPEVTQTPSHQVTQMGQEVILRCVPISNHLYFYWYRQILGQKVEFLVSFYNNEISEKSEIFDDQFSVERPDGSNFTLKIRSTKLEDSAMYFCASSDKPYEQYFGPGTRLTVT.

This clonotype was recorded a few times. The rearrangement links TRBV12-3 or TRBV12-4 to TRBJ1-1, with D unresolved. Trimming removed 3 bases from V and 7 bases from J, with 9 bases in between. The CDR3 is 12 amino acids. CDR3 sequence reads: CASSFLAVEAFF. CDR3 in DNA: TGTGCCAGCAGTTTTCTTGCCGTTGAAGCTTTCTTT.

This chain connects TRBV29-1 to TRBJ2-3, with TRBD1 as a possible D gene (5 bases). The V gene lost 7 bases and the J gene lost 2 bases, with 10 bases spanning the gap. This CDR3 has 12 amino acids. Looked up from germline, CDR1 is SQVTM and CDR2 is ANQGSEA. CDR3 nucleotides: TGCAGCGCGGACACGTTCACAGATACGCAGTATTTT. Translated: CSADTFTDTQYF.

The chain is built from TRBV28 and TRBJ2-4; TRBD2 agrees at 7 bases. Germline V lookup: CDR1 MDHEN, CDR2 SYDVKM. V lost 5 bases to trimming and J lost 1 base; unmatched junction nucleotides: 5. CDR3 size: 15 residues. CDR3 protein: CASSTPGGAKNIQYF. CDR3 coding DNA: TGTGCCAGCAGTACGCCCGGGGGGGCCAAAAACATTCAGTACTTC.

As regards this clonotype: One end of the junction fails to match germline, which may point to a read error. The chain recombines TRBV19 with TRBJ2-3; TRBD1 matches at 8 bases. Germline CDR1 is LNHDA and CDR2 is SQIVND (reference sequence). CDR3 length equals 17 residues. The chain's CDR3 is CASRIGDRGGGTDTQYF. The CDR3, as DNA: TGTGCCAGTAGGATAGGAGACAGGGGAGGAGGGACAGATACGCAGTATTTT.

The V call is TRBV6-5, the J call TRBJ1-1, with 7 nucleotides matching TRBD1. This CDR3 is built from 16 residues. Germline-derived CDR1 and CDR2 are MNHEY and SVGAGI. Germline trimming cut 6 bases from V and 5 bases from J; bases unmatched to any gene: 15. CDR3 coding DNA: TGTGCCAGCAGGGTCCATGGTGGGCCAGGGGGAACTGAAGCTTTCTTT. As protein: CASRVHGGPGGTEAFF.

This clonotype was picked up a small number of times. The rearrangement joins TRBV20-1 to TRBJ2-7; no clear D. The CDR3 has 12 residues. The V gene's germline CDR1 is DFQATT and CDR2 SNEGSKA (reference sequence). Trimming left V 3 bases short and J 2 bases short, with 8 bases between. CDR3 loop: CSARFVTYEQYF. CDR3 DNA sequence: TGCAGTGCTAGGTTCGTGACCTACGAGCAGTACTTC.

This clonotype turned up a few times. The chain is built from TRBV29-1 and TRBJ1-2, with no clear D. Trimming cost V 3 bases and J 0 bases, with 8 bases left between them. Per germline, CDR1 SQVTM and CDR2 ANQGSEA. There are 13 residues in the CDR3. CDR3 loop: CSVEGGANYGYTF. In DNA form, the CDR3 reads TGCAGCGTTGAGGGCGGAGCTAACTATGGCTACACCTTC.

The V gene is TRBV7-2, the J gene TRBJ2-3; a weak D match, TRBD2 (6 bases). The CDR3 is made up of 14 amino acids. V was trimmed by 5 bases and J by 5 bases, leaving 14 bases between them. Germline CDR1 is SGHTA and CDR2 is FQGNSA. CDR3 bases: TGTGCCAGCAGCCCCGCTCCAGCGGGAGATACGCAGTATTTT. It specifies CASSPAPAGDTQYF.

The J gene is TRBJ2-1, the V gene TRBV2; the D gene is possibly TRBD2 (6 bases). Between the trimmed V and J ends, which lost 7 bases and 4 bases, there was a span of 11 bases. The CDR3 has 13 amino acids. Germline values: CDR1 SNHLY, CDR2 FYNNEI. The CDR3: CASKEEGYNEQFF. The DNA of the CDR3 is TGTGCCAGCAAGGAGGAGGGATACAATGAGCAGTTCTTC.

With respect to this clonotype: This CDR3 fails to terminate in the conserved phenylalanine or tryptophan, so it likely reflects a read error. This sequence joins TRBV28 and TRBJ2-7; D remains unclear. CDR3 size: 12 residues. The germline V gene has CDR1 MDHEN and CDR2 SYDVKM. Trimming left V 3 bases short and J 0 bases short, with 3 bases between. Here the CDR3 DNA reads TGTGCCAGCAGTTTCCCCTCCTACGAGCAGTACTTA. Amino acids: CASSFPSYEQYL.

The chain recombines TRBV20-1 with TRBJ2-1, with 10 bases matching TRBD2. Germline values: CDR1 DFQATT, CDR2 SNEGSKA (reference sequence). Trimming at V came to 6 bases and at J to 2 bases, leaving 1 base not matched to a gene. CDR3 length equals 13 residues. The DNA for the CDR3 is TGCAGTGCCCTAGCGGGGGCCTACAATGAGCAGTTCTTC. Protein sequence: CSALAGAYNEQFF.

In DNA, the CDR3 is TGTGCCAGCAGATTAACAGGGGGCGATGGTCAGCCCCAGCATTTT. Protein product: CASRLTGGDGQPQHF. This chain connects TRBV27 to TRBJ1-5; 9 bases are shared with TRBD1. The length of the CDR3 is 15 residues. Looked up from germline, CDR1 is MNHEY and CDR2 is SMNVEV (reference sequence). The V and J ends lost 6 bases and 6 bases, in that order; junction bases with no gene match: 9.

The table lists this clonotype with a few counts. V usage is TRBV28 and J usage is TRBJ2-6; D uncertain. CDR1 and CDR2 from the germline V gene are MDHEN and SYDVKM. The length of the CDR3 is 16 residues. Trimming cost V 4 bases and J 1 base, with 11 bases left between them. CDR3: CASSSTPVSGANVLTF. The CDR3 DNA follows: TGTGCCAGCAGTTCAACACCTGTTTCTGGGGCCAACGTCCTGACTTTC.